This TCR beta chain was captured by sequencing in a study of cytomegalovirus exposure and HLA in healthy donors. Whole-study findings and limits: Some TCR beta chains (approximately 180 of them) were listed as cytomegalovirus-associated.

TCRdb's copy holds only in-frame clones and misses some; the assay was immunoSEQ multiplex PCR. Of 140,000 to 150,000 clones listed, about 95% were seen once; the top ten hold 1.5% to 2%. Germline assignment: CDR1 MNHNS and CDR2 SASEGT. There are 15 residues in the CDR3. V was cut by 2 bases and J by 8 bases, with 15 bases left in between. Details on this clone: Its antigen is currently unknown.

The clonotype was recovered from a man between 18 and 35 years old in good health and CMV-seropositive. This chain connects TRBV6-1 to TRBJ1-4, with D possibly matching TRBD1 (5 bases). The sample consisted of PBMCs. The DNA of the CDR3 is TGTGCCAGCAGTGAAAAGTCCGGGGGACGGGAAAAACTGTTTTTT. This encodes CASSEKSGGREKLFF.